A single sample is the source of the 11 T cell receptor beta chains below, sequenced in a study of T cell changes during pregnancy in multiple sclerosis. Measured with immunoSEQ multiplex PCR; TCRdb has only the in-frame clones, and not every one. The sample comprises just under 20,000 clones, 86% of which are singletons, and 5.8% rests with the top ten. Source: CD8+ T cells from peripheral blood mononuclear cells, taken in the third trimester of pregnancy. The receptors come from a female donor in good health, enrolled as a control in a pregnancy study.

The DNA for the CDR3 is TGTGCCAGCAGTCCCGGTGACTCCTACGAGCAGTACTTC. The encoded protein is CASSPGDSYEQYF. The gene calls are TRBV28 and TRBJ2-5; D is unresolved. The J call may be in error: the DNA end matches TRBJ2-7 better. CDR3 length: 13 amino acids. Germline CDR1 is MDHEN and CDR2 is SYDVKM.

CDR3: CASRSTGETEAFF. The CDR3 region has the DNA TGTGCCAGCAGGTCCACAGGGGAGACTGAAGCTTTCTTT. The chain employs TRBV7-8 and TRBJ1-1; 7 nucleotides line up with TRBD1. V shed 6 bases, J shed 5 bases, and the junction held 6 bases outside the gene matches. The CDR3 covers 13 residues. Germline V gene sequence: CDR1 SGHVS, CDR2 FQNEAQ.

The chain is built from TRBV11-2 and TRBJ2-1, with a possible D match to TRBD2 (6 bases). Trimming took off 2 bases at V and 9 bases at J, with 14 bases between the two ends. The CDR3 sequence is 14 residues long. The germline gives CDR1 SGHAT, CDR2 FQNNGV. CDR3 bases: TGTGCCAGCAGCTTAACGGGGAGGAGAGTTGAGCAGTTCTTC. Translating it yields CASSLTGRRVEQFF.

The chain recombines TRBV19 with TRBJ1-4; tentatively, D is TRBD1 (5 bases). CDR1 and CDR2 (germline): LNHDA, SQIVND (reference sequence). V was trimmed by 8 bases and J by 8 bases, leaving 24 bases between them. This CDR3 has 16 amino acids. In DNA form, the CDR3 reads TGTGCCAGTGGGCACCTCGACAGACCCGGAGAGGAAAAACTGTTTTTT. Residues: CASGHLDRPGEEKLFF.

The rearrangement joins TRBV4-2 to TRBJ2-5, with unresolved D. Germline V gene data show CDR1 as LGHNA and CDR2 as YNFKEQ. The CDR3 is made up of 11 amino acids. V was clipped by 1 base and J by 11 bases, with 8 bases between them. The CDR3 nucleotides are TGTGCCAGCAGCCAAGGTACAGTTCAGTACTTC. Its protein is CASSQGTVQYF.

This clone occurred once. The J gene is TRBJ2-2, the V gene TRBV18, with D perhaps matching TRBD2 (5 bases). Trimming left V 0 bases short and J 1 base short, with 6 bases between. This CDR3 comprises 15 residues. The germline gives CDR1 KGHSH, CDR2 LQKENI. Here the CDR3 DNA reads TGTGCCAGCTCACCACCGGCGGGGAACACCGGGGAGCTGTTTTTT. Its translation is CASSPPAGNTGELFF.

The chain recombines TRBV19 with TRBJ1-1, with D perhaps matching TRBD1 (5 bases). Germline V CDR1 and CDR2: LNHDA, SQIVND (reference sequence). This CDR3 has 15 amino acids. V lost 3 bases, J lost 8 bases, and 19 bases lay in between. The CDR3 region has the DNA TGTGCCAGTAGTATTTCCATAGGGACTGGTACAGAAGCTTTCTTT. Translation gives CASSISIGTGTEAFF.

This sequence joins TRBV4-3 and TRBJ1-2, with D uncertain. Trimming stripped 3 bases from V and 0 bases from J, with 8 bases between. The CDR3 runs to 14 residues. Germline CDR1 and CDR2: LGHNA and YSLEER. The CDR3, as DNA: TGCGCCAGCAGCCAGATATCAGCTAACTATGGCTACACCTTC. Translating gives CASSQISANYGYTF.

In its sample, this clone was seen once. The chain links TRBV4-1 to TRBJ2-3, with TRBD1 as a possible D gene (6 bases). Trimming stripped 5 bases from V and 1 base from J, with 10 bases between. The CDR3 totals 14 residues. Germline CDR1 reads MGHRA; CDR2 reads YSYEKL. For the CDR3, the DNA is TGCGCCAGCAGCTACCGACAGGGCACAGATACGCAGTATTTT. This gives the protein CASSYRQGTDTQYF.

The CDR3 region is CASSLIQRGSYNEQFF. DNA of the CDR3: TGTGCCAGCAGTTTAATACAGCGGGGGTCATACAATGAGCAGTTCTTC. The V call is TRBV27, the J call TRBJ2-1, with 8 bases fitting TRBD2. V lost 2 bases and J lost 4; bases outside the gene matches: 7. Germline values: CDR1 MNHEY, CDR2 SMNVEV (reference sequence). This CDR3 is 16 amino acids long.

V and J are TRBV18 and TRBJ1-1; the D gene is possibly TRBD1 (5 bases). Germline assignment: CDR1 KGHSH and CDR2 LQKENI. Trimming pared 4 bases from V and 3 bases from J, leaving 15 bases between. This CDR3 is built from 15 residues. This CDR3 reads CASSRLGGIYTEAFF. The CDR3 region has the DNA TGTGCCAGCTCACGTTTGGGGGGGATATACACTGAAGCTTTCTTT.